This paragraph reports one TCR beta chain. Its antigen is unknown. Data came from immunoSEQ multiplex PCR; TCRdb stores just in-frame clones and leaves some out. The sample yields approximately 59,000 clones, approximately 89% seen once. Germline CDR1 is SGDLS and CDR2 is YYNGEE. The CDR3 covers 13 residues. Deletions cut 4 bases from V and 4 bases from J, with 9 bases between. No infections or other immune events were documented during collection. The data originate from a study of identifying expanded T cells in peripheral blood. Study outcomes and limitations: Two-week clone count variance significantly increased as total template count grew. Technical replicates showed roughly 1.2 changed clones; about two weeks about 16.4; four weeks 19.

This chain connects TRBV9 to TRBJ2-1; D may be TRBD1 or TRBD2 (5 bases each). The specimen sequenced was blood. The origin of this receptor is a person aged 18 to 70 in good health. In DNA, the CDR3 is TGTGCCAGCAGCCCCGGGACGTACAATGAGCAGTTCTTC. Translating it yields CASSPGTYNEQFF.